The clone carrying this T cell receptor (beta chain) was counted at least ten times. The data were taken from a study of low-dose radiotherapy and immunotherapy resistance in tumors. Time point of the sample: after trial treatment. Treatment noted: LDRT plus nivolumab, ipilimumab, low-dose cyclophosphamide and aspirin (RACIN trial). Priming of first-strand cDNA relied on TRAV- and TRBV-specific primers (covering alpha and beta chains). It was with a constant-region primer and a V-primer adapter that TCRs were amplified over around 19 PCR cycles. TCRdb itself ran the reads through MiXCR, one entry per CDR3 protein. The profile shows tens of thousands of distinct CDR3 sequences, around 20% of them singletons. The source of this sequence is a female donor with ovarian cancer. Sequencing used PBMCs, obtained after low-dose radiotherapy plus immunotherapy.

Here the CDR3 DNA reads TGTGCCAGTAGTATACGGCAGGGGGCCACTATCTTCTACGAGCAGTACTTC. Translation gives CASSIRQGATIFYEQYF. This sequence joins TRBV19 and TRBJ2-7; 8 nucleotides match TRBD1. The CDR3 has 17 amino acids. J was trimmed by 3 bases and V by 2 bases; bases with no gene match: 12. Germline CDR1 LNHDA, CDR2 SQIVND (reference sequence).